This T cell receptor (beta chain) comes out of a study of post-analysis software for immune sequencing data. About the research overall: Relapsing-remitting, secondary progressive and progressive-relapsing forms made up the multiple sclerosis disease courses.

TCR beta libraries were prepared from cDNA with unique molecular identifiers. Each sample of roughly 0.9 to 11 million input T cells yielded about 500,000 cDNA molecules, so each molecule approximated one T cell. TCRdb passed the PCR reads through MiXCR, listing each CDR3 protein once. The sample contains some 890,000 distinct CDR3 sequences, 53% of which appear only once. Concerning this clonotype: Its antigen is still unknown.

Study observations and caveats: Five or six TRBV segments, TRBV5-6, TRBV5-1 and TRBV20-1 among them, were found more frequent in patients than controls. Samples made in the same batch grouped tightly together by F measure. Those with multiple sclerosis, the patient group, showed significantly lower normalized Chao1 diversity than controls.

The V gene lost 5 bases and the J gene lost 6 bases, with 15 bases spanning the gap. The CDR3 is made up of 14 amino acids. Germline V gene data show CDR1 as MGHRA and CDR2 as YSYEKL. Material: blood. The chain combines TRBV4-1 with TRBJ2-3, with D uncertain. The sequence derives from a girl aged 10-17 years with multiple sclerosis. CDR3 nucleotides: TGCGCCAGCAGCTCTCAACCCGACCGGGATACGCAGTATTTT. Protein product: CASSSQPDRDTQYF.